Detailed here is one T cell receptor beta chain. This clonotype was seen a few times. Its target antigen remains unknown. Base qualities are not recorded, but no much larger clone differs from it by a single base. This sample was taken from a study of T-cell reconstitution after alpha-beta-depleted transplantation in children (dated by TCRdb to the mid-2010s). Looking at the study overall: The study quantitatively tracked T-cell immune reconstitution after TCRalphabeta/CD19-depleted allogeneic hematopoietic cell transplantation in children using TCR repertoire profiling. Paper-wide results and their limitations: Over subsequent months, a decline in hyperexpanded clone frequencies was noted, and after one year, T-cell counts and TCRbeta diversity were mostly ascribed to newly produced T cells. In some patients, the high TCRbeta diversity seen at day 60 was put down to recipient T cells and intrathymic progenitors that had survived conditioning. About two months after transplant, the apparently early recovery of alphabetaT-cell counts reportedly depended on just several hundred clones that had expanded rapidly and came from non-depleted graft cells.

Sample treatment or condition, as interpreted from the label and publication: allogeneic hematopoietic cell transplantation with graft depleted of TCRalphabeta T cells and CD19 B cells. TCRalphabeta/CD19-depleted allogeneic hematopoietic cell grafts were given to the transplant recipients, all of whom were children. Library method: PCR. The listed sequencing device is Illumina HiSeq 2500. To normalize quantification of the TCRbeta repertoire, the TCR libraries were built with molecular barcoding that relied on unique molecular identifiers. TCRdb's own reprocessing of the public reads used fastp at Q25 and MiXCR and kept productive beta chains. Merged by CDR3 protein, the rows form single entries marked with the most common genes and DNA. The sample table lists 540,000 or so distinct CDR3 sequences, around 23% of them with a count of one. The ten biggest clones cover roughly an eighth of the sample.

This TCR derives from a boy under two years old who had a stem cell transplant for acute myeloid leukemia, so the T cells may come from the graft donor. The specimen was PBMCs, mostly from graft donor cells, collected 360 days after TCRalphabeta/CD19-depleted stem cell transplant.

The CDR3 region: CATSGRLQLDADTQYF. The DNA reads as follows: TGTGCCACCAGTGGCCGACTACAATTAGACGCAGATACGCAGTATTTT. The chain employs TRBV24-1 and TRBJ2-3; a tentative D call is TRBD2 (5 bases match). V and J lose 5 bases and 4 bases, and a span of 18 bases separates them. From the cysteine up to the phenylalanine, the CDR3 has a length of 16 residues. Only the CDR3 region is kept as DNA, spanning 48 bases read in frame from base 1. In the germline V gene, CDR1 corresponds to KGHDR and CDR2 to SFDVKD.